The clone carrying this T cell receptor beta chain was seen a handful of times. Time point reported: newly diagnosed GD, antithyroid drugs for less than 3 months. Generation of the TCR library employed RNA extracted from PBMCs. This record comes from a study of regulatory T cells in long-lasting Graves disease. Building the TCR beta libraries relied on iRepertoire HTBI primers, and CDR3 regions underwent Arm-PCR. A single record per CDR3 protein comes from TCRdb applying MiXCR to the multiplex PCR reads. The sample lists 200,000 to 250,000 distinct CDR3 sequences; 15% to 20% were seen once. The germline V gene encodes CDR1 MNHNS and CDR2 SASEGT. The CDR3 length is 16 residues. The J segment lost 6 bases and the V segment lost 6 bases, leaving 11 bases of the junction unmatched. The sample was also reused in another study, on T cells in Graves' hyperthyroidism and ophthalmopathy.

The clonotype comes from a woman in her 30s with Graves disease. The chain joins TRBV6-1 to TRBJ2-5, with TRBD1 matching 12 bases. Source: peripheral blood mononuclear cells (PBMCs), taken at new diagnosis, from a patient treated with antithyroid drugs. This CDR3 is CASSWGGTGGGKTQYF. CDR3 DNA sequence: TGTGCCAGCAGCTGGGGAGGGACAGGGGGCGGAAAGACCCAGTACTTC.